This T cell receptor beta chain is from a study of blood T cell repertoires in COVID-19. The CDR3 consists of 15 residues. V was cut by 0 bases and J by 1 base, with 10 bases left in between. Per germline, CDR1 SGDLS and CDR2 YYNGEE. TCRdb's copy holds only in-frame clones and misses some; the assay was immunoSEQ multiplex PCR. The sample yields around 130,000 clones, 84% seen once. This sequence originates from a woman aged 55-69 years with acute or convalescent COVID-19. Material for sequencing was peripheral blood. The chain recombines TRBV9 with TRBJ1-2; possible D gene TRBD1, 6 bases. The CDR3 loop is CASSVEGGSNYGYTF. For the CDR3, the DNA is TGTGCCAGCAGCGTAGAGGGGGGGAGTAACTATGGCTACACCTTC.